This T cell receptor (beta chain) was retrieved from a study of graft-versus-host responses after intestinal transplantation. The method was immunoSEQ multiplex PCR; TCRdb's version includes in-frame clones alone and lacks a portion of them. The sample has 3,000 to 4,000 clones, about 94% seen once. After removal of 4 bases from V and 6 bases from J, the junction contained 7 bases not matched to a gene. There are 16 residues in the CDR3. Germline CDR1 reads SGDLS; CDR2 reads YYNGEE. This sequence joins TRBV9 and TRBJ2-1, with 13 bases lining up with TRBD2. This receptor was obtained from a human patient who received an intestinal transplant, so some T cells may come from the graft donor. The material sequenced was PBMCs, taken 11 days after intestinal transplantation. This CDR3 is CASSLWTSGSFNEQFF. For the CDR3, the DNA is TGTGCCAGCAGCTTATGGACTAGCGGGAGTTTCAATGAGCAGTTCTTC. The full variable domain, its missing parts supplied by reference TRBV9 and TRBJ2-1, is DSGVTQTPKHLITATGQRVTLRCSPRSGDLSVYWYQQSLDQGLQFLIQYYNGEERAKGNILERFSAQQFPDLHSELNLSSLELGDSALYFCASSLWTSGSFNEQFFGPGTRLTVL.